The 29 T cell receptor beta chains in this list originate from one sample, sequenced in a study of regulatory T cells in long-lasting Graves disease. Time point: newly diagnosed GD, antithyroid drugs for less than 3 months. There was RNA extracted from PBMCs, and the TCR library was made from it. TCR beta libraries were built with iRepertoire HTBI primers and Arm-PCR of CDR3 regions. TCRdb called the multiplex PCR reads again in MiXCR, with one record for every CDR3 protein. The top ten clones hold 12% of a sample with fewer than 650,000 distinct CDR3 sequences, about 16% of them seen once. This same sample was also part of a study on T cells in Graves' hyperthyroidism and ophthalmopathy.

This sample comprised peripheral blood mononuclear cells (PBMCs), obtained at new diagnosis, from a patient treated with antithyroid drugs. These receptors came from a young man with Graves disease.

This clonotype was seen ten or more times. The chain joins TRBV7-3 to TRBJ2-1, with D possibly matching TRBD1 (6 bases). V was cut by 2 bases and J by 4 bases, with 12 bases left in between. This CDR3 comprises 15 residues. Germline values: CDR1 SGHTA, CDR2 FQGTGA. The CDR3 DNA is TGTGCCAGCAGCTTATTAGGGGACACATACAATGAGCAGTTCTTC. This encodes CASSLLGDTYNEQFF.

This clonotype came up many times. CDR3 DNA: TGCGCCAGCAGGCCTAGCGGGAGGGCCAAAGATACGCAGTATTTT. Translating gives CASRPSGRAKDTQYF. V and J are TRBV5-1 and TRBJ2-3; 12 positions match TRBD2. The CDR3 has 15 amino acids. Germline lookup yields CDR1 SGHRS and CDR2 YFSETQ. Trimming cost V 5 bases and J 5 bases; bases outside gene matches: 6. The full variable domain, its missing parts supplied by reference TRBV5-1 and TRBJ2-3, is KAGVTQTPRYLIKTRGQQVTLSCSPISGHRSVSWYQQTPGQGLQFLFEYFSETQRNKGNFPGRFSGRQFSNSRSEMNVSTLELGDSALYLCASRPSGRAKDTQYFGPGTRLTVL.

This clonotype showed up many times. The chain joins TRBV7-3 to TRBJ2-3, with D tentatively TRBD2 (6 bases). This CDR3 contains 14 residues. Trimming pared 3 bases from V and 6 bases from J, leaving 13 bases between. CDR1 and CDR2 from the germline V gene are SGHTA and FQGTGA. DNA for the CDR3: TGTGCCAGCAGCTTGACTAGTCCTCCGGATACGCAGTATTTT. Translation gives CASSLTSPPDTQYF.

The chain combines TRBV6-2 or TRBV6-3 with TRBJ1-4; TRBD1 is a possible D gene (5 bases). Germline lookup yields CDR1 MNHEY and CDR2 SVGEGT. V was trimmed by 9 bases and J by 7 bases, leaving 18 bases between them. CDR3 length: 14 residues. CDR3 in amino acids: CASRLMAQGEKLFF. The CDR3 bases are TGTGCCAGTAGACTTATGGCTCAGGGTGAAAAACTGTTTTTT.

The chain joins TRBV30 to TRBJ2-2, with 7 bases matching TRBD1. The V gene's germline CDR1 is GTSNPN and CDR2 SVGIG (reference sequence). CDR3 size: 19 residues. The junction had 14 bases not matched to a gene; V was cut back by 1 base and J by 0 bases. The CDR3 here is CAWSANLYRGEANTGELFF. The CDR3 DNA reads TGTGCCTGGAGTGCCAACCTCTACAGGGGAGAGGCGAACACCGGGGAGCTGTTTTTT.

This chain links TRBV10-3 with TRBJ1-4; a possible D gene is TRBD1 (6 bases). Per germline, CDR1 ENHRY and CDR2 SYGVKD. The CDR3 runs 13 residues. Trimming pared 8 bases from V and 3 bases from J, leaving 10 bases between. The CDR3 bases are TGTGCCATCGGACAGCCGTCTAATGAAAAACTGTTTTTT. This sequence encodes CAIGQPSNEKLFF.

With respect to this clonotype: Since the CDR3 does not end with the conserved phenylalanine or tryptophan, this likely comes from a read error. The rearrangement links TRBV12-3 or TRBV12-4 to TRBJ2-7, with TRBD2 identical over 12 bases. This CDR3 is built from 14 residues. V trimming: 6 bases; J trimming: 3 bases; junction bases outside the gene matches: 3. CDR3 amino acids: CASRQTSGSYEQYL. The CDR3 DNA is TGTGCCAGCAGGCAGACTAGCGGGAGCTACGAGCAGTACCTC.

Many counts were recorded for this clonotype. V is TRBV30 and J is TRBJ2-7; no firm D call. There are 11 residues in the CDR3. CDR1 is GTSNPN and CDR2 is SVGIG in the germline V gene (reference sequence). V was trimmed by 3 bases and J by 3 bases, leaving 6 bases between them. Written as DNA, the CDR3 is TGTGCCTGGAGCCGATACTACGAGCAGTACTTC. Its protein product is CAWSRYYEQYF.

The chain uses TRBV5-1 and TRBJ2-2; 9 nucleotides align to TRBD1. The length of the CDR3 is 16 residues. In germline, CDR1 is SGHRS, CDR2 YFSETQ. The junction had 9 bases not matched to a gene; V was cut back by 3 bases and J by 6 bases. This CDR3 reads CASSSRTGVLAGELFF. The CDR3 nucleotides read TGCGCCAGCAGCTCGAGGACAGGGGTGTTGGCCGGGGAGCTGTTTTTT.

This clonotype was found once. The chain uses TRBV9 and TRBJ2-1; 9 bases match TRBD2. CDR3 length equals 16 residues. The germline V gene has CDR1 SGDLS and CDR2 YYNGEE. The V segment lost 2 bases and the J segment 4 bases; nucleotides outside the gene matches: 7. Written as DNA, the CDR3 is TGTGCCAGCAGCGTCAGCGGGAGGACTCTATACAATGAGCAGTTCTTC. Translation: CASSVSGRTLYNEQFF.

This chain links TRBV7-9 with TRBJ2-7; D gene ambiguous. Germline V gene sequence: CDR1 SEHNR, CDR2 FQNEAQ (reference sequence). This CDR3 comprises 12 residues. V was trimmed by 5 bases and J by 2 bases, leaving 7 bases between them. CDR3 region: CASSTLTYEQYF. For the CDR3, the DNA is TGTGCCAGCAGCACCCTTACCTACGAGCAGTACTTC.

The count of this clonotype is one. As the CDR3 is not closed by the conserved phenylalanine or tryptophan, this likely results from a read error. It is unclear where the CDR3 begins or ends on the DNA, so no DNA is shown, and the CDR3 is as TCRdb lists it. The V call is TRBV7-3, the J call TRBJ2-4; the D call TRBD2 from the table was never checked on the DNA. Germline CDR1 SGHTA, CDR2 FQGTGA. Termini included, the CDR3 measures 16 amino acids. The CDR3: CASSFGLAGDEQYFGP.

The chain employs TRBV20-1 and TRBJ2-3; possibly TRBD1 or TRBD2 for D (6 bases each). Looked up from germline, CDR1 is DFQATT and CDR2 is SNEGSKA (reference sequence). The CDR3 sequence is 14 residues long. The germline V and J ends were trimmed by 5 bases and 3 bases, with 15 bases remaining between them. CDR3 nucleotide sequence: TGCAGTGCTGATAGCGGAGGGGGGACAGATACGCAGTATTTT. This sequence encodes CSADSGGGTDTQYF.

This clonotype was observed many times. The rearrangement uses TRBV3-1 and TRBJ2-1, with TRBD2 as a possible D gene (6 bases). V lost 1 base and J lost 7, with 17 bases in between. There are 16 residues in the CDR3. Germline-derived CDR1 and CDR2 are LGHDT and YNNKEL (reference sequence). The DNA for the CDR3 is TGTGCCAGCAGCCAAGTAGGCAAGCGGGCAAGGAATGAGCAGTTCTTC. It encodes CASSQVGKRARNEQFF.

The chain uses TRBV2 and TRBJ2-2; tentatively, D is TRBD2 (5 bases). V lost 7 bases and J 1 base, leaving 7 bases between the germline ends. The CDR3 runs to 13 residues. The germline gives CDR1 SNHLY, CDR2 FYNNEI. CDR3 in DNA: TGTGCCAGCACCGGGGAGAACACCGGGGAGCTGTTTTTT. It encodes CASTGENTGELFF.

The chain combines TRBV6-1 with TRBJ2-2; 8 bases are a match to TRBD1. Germline assignment: CDR1 MNHNS and CDR2 SASEGT. V lost 10 bases, J lost 6 bases, and 7 bases stayed unmatched. The CDR3 consists of 13 residues. CDR3 nucleotides: TGTGCCACACGGGACAGGCCTTCCGGGGAGCTGTTTTTT. Translated, it gives CATRDRPSGELFF.

This clonotype appeared a few times. The V gene is TRBV7-8, the J gene TRBJ2-7; 9 bases align to TRBD2. Germline V gene data show CDR1 as SGHVS and CDR2 as FQNEAQ. With V trimmed by 3 bases and J by 5 bases, 11 bases remained unmatched. This CDR3 contains 16 residues. The CDR3 reads CASSFHISGSVDEQYF. The CDR3 bases are TGTGCCAGCAGCTTTCACATTAGCGGGAGTGTTGACGAGCAGTACTTC.

The V and J genes are TRBV20-1 and TRBJ2-3, with 13 bases fitting TRBD2. Trimming took 5 bases from V and 3 from J; bases not matched to a gene: 5. The V gene's germline CDR1 is DFQATT and CDR2 SNEGSKA (reference sequence). The CDR3 is 15 amino acids. The CDR3 DNA reads as TGCAGTGCTGGAGGACTAGCGGGAGATACAGATACGCAGTATTTT. It encodes CSAGGLAGDTDTQYF.

This clonotype came up many times. The CDR3 is CASFFRRTSGYNEQFF. The CDR3 bases are TGTGCCAGCTTCTTCAGAAGGACTAGCGGATACAATGAGCAGTTCTTC. This sequence joins TRBV12-3 or TRBV12-4 and TRBJ2-1; 10 bases agree with TRBD2. The ends lost 8 bases at V and 4 bases at J; junction bases unmatched: 11. CDR3 length: 16 amino acids.

This clonotype was counted many times. This chain links TRBV7-2 with TRBJ2-1, with TRBD2 matching 10 bases. V lost 3 bases and J lost 6; bases outside the gene matches: 11. Germline CDR1 SGHTA, CDR2 FQGNSA. This CDR3 region has 17 residues. The CDR3 here is CASSFWVSAGGSNEQFF. In DNA, the CDR3 is TGTGCCAGCAGCTTCTGGGTGTCAGCGGGAGGGAGCAATGAGCAGTTCTTC.

This clonotype occurred many times. The CDR3 region has the DNA TGTGCCAGCAGTTTACAGGTTAACGGGGTAATGGACGAGCAGTACTTC. Translated: CASSLQVNGVMDEQYF. The genes are TRBV28 and TRBJ2-7, with D perhaps TRBD2 (5 bases). This CDR3 comprises 16 residues. The germline gives CDR1 MDHEN, CDR2 SYDVKM. Trimming left V 2 bases short and J 5 bases short, with 19 bases between.

Only a few counts were recorded for this clonotype. The chain combines TRBV28 with TRBJ2-2, with D possibly being TRBD2 (6 bases). From germline, CDR1 is MDHEN and CDR2 SYDVKM. The V gene lost 7 bases and the J gene lost 7 bases, with 16 bases spanning the gap. The CDR3 is 14 amino acids. DNA of the CDR3: TGTGCCAGCAACCCAGTCGGCGGGAACGGGGAGCTGTTTTTT. This codes for CASNPVGGNGELFF.

This clonotype was counted many times. The V gene is TRBV27, the J gene TRBJ2-3, with D maybe TRBD2 (5 bases). Germline V CDR1 and CDR2: MNHEY, SMNVEV (reference sequence). The ends were cut back, 1 base at V and 2 bases at J, with 13 bases in the middle. The CDR3 has 16 residues. As DNA, the CDR3 is TGTGCCAGCAGTTTATACCCCGGGGAGATCACAGATACGCAGTATTTT. This encodes CASSLYPGEITDTQYF.

This clonotype occurred many times. This sequence joins TRBV20-1 and TRBJ2-3; D ambiguous. V dropped 5 bases and J dropped 11 bases, with 14 bases sitting between them. Germline V gene data show CDR1 as DFQATT and CDR2 as SNEGSKA (reference sequence). This CDR3 region has 11 residues. CDR3 in amino acids: CSASVALGQYF. The CDR3 DNA follows: TGCAGTGCTTCTGTGGCGTTGGGGCAGTATTTT.

This clonotype has a handful of counts. The rearrangement uses TRBV19 and TRBJ1-5; no firm D call. The germline V gene has CDR1 LNHDA and CDR2 SQIVND (reference sequence). This CDR3 spans 15 amino acids. The V end was cut by 4 bases, the J end by 3 bases, with 13 bases between. In DNA, the CDR3 is TGTGCCAGTAGTACCTCGGGCGGCTTCAATCAGCCCCAGCATTTT. Amino acid sequence: CASSTSGGFNQPQHF.

This chain joins TRBV27 and TRBJ1-6, with D unclear. V gave up 2 bases and J gave up 7 bases, with 12 bases separating them. This CDR3 is 15 amino acids long. Germline V lookup: CDR1 MNHEY, CDR2 SMNVEV (reference sequence). CDR3 sequence reads: CASSLLGQSNSPLHF. Here the CDR3 DNA reads TGTGCCAGCAGTTTACTCGGGCAGTCGAATTCACCCCTCCACTTT.

This clonotype showed up many times. The chain has TRBV9 and TRBJ2-7, with TRBD2 matching 8 bases. After removal of 4 bases from V and 0 bases from J, the junction contained 6 bases not matched to a gene. There are 15 residues in the CDR3. Germline V gives CDR1 SGDLS, CDR2 YYNGEE. The CDR3 DNA reads TGTGCCAGCAGCCTCGGAGGACTAGCCTCCTACGAGCAGTACTTC. Protein sequence: CASSLGGLASYEQYF.

The rearrangement links TRBV5-4 to TRBJ1-3, with a tentative D call TRBD1 (5 bases). Germline V CDR1 and CDR2: SGHNT, YYREEE (reference sequence). The CDR3 has 15 residues. V lost 0 bases, J lost 3 bases, and 10 bases lay in between. In DNA form, the CDR3 reads TGTGCCAGCAGCTTGGACAGGATTAATGGAAACACCATATATTTT. It encodes CASSLDRINGNTIYF.

The chain has TRBV5-1 and TRBJ1-1, with 7 bases fitting TRBD1. Germline V gives CDR1 SGHRS, CDR2 YFSETQ. The CDR3 is 16 amino acids. J was trimmed by 7 bases and V by 4 bases; bases with no gene match: 16. The CDR3 bases are TGCGCCAGCAGCCCCGCCAGGGGGAAGATTGTAGGTGAAGCTTTCTTT. This sequence encodes CASSPARGKIVGEAFF.